This T cell receptor beta chain was sequenced in a study of a mutant IDH1 vaccine in newly diagnosed glioma. Study in general: Treated patients showed a male proportion of roughly 62%, a female proportion of roughly 40%, and a mean age of around 40 years. Radiotherapy, temozolomide, or both had been given previously, and both were given to most.

CDR3 size: 17 residues. The V and J ends lost 0 bases and 5 bases, in that order; junction bases with no gene match: 11. Per germline, CDR1 SGHRS and CDR2 YFSETQ. Time point meaning: baseline, week 1 (first vaccination visit). Treatment given: pre-vaccination baseline after standard-of-care therapy. Repertoires were generated with immunoSEQ multiplex PCR, while TCRdb's copy carries only in-frame clones and drops some. The sample contains about 27,000 clones, around 93% of which appear only once. The chain combines TRBV5-1 with TRBJ2-5; 9 positions match TRBD2. This TCR was sampled from a man between 35 and 55 years old with glioma. This specimen consisted of PBMCs, obtained from a glioma patient treated with radiotherapy, temozolomide or both. The chain's CDR3 is CASSLAGSGGSTETQYF. CDR3 nucleotides: TGCGCCAGCAGCTTGGCAGGAAGCGGGGGGTCTACTGAGACCCAGTACTTC.